The 12 T cell receptor beta chains listed next were all sequenced from one sample in a study of neurological immune-mediated disorders. One entry per CDR3 protein results from TCRdb running MiXCR on the 5' RACE reads. The sample has more than 20,000 distinct CDR3 sequences, approximately 2.7% seen once. What was sequenced was PBMCs. The receptors shown here come from a woman aged 45-65 years with multiple sclerosis.

In this sample, this clonotype turned up many times. The rearrangement uses TRBV9 and TRBJ2-5; 9 positions match TRBD2. This CDR3 is 17 amino acids long. CDR1 and CDR2 (germline): SGDLS, YYNGEE. V lost 3 bases and J lost 2; bases outside the gene matches: 11. CDR3 loop: CASSARGLAGPQETQYF. CDR3 DNA sequence: TGTGCCAGCAGCGCCCGAGGTCTAGCGGGGCCTCAAGAGACCCAGTACTTC.

This clonotype has ten or more counts. The chain carries TRBV4-2 and TRBJ1-2; perhaps TRBD1 as D (5 bases). Trimming took off 0 bases at V and 0 bases at J, with 11 bases between the two ends. Germline V CDR1 and CDR2: LGHNA, YNFKEQ. This CDR3 contains 16 residues. The CDR3 loop reads CASSQEMGGTNYGYTF. The DNA for the CDR3 is TGTGCCAGCAGCCAAGAAATGGGGGGAACTAACTATGGCTACACCTTC.

The sample holds many counts of this clonotype. For the CDR3, the DNA is TGCGCCAGCAGCTTGGGGGGTAGCAATCAGCCCCAGCATTTT. Translated, it gives CASSLGGSNQPQHF. The chain is built from TRBV5-1 and TRBJ1-5; no firm D call. V lost 0 bases and J 0 bases, leaving 4 bases between the germline ends. The germline V gene encodes CDR1 SGHRS and CDR2 YFSETQ. CDR3 length: 14 amino acids.

This clonotype was counted many times. The genes are TRBV20-1 and TRBJ2-1; D perhaps matches TRBD2 (6 bases). V was shortened by 5 bases and J by 10 bases, with 24 bases between the two germline ends. The CDR3 is made up of 15 amino acids. Germline CDR1 DFQATT, CDR2 SNEGSKA (reference sequence). The CDR3 loop is CSARTELASLGEQFF. Here the CDR3 DNA reads TGCAGTGCTCGAACGGAGCTAGCGAGTTTGGGAGAGCAGTTCTTC.

This clonotype was observed at least ten times. The chain uses TRBV5-1 and TRBJ1-6; maybe TRBD1 (5 bases). Germline CDR1 is SGHRS and CDR2 is YFSETQ. V was pared by 4 bases and J by 9 bases, with 14 bases between. CDR3 length equals 14 residues. The CDR3 reads CASSVRDGGSPLHF. In DNA form, the CDR3 reads TGCGCCAGCAGCGTCCGGGACGGAGGTTCACCCCTCCACTTT.

The chain combines TRBV29-1 with TRBJ2-7; D possibly corresponds to TRBD1 (5 bases). CDR1 and CDR2 from the germline V gene are SQVTM and ANQGSEA. CDR3 length: 12 amino acids. Trimming removed 6 bases at V and 6 bases at J, with 15 bases between. In DNA, the CDR3 is TGCAGCGTCTACTCAGGGATATCCGAGCAGTACTTC. It codes for CSVYSGISEQYF.

This clonotype has a count of ten or more. The chain is built from TRBV5-6 and TRBJ1-5, with 11 bases aligning to TRBD1. Germline loops: CDR1 SGHDT, CDR2 YYEEEE. This CDR3 is built from 16 residues. The V and J ends lost 6 bases and 5 bases, in that order; junction bases with no gene match: 10. The CDR3 spells CASTKYRTGGDQPQHF. Here the CDR3 DNA reads TGTGCCAGCACCAAGTACCGGACAGGGGGCGATCAGCCCCAGCATTTT.

This clonotype has only a few counts. V is TRBV20-1 and J is TRBJ1-2; D may be TRBD1 (5 bases). Germline-derived CDR1 and CDR2 are DFQATT and SNEGSKA (reference sequence). V lost 0 bases and J 5 bases, leaving 16 bases between the germline ends. The CDR3 length is 15 residues. CDR3: CSARDQRGGRYGYTF. The CDR3 nucleotides are TGCAGTGCTAGAGACCAGCGGGGGGGAAGGTATGGCTACACCTTC.

This clonotype was detected many times. The V and J genes are TRBV10-3 and TRBJ2-3; D is possibly TRBD1 (6 bases). Germline V gene data show CDR1 as ENHRY and CDR2 as SYGVKD. The CDR3 length is 15 residues. The germline V and J ends were trimmed by 0 bases and 1 base, with 8 bases remaining between them. CDR3 amino acids: CAISESGGGTDTQYF. CDR3 bases: TGTGCCATCAGTGAGTCAGGGGGAGGCACAGATACGCAGTATTTT.

By share, this clonotype ranks as medium-sized. The chain recombines TRBV4-3 with TRBJ1-2, with TRBD1 matching over 10 bases. From germline, CDR1 is LGHNA and CDR2 YSLEER. This CDR3 contains 16 residues. V dropped 4 bases and J dropped 8; count of bases not matched to a gene: 13. The CDR3 region is CASSPTEDRGRSGYTF. CDR3 coding DNA: TGCGCCAGCAGCCCAACGGAGGACAGGGGGAGAAGCGGCTACACCTTC.

In its sample, this clonotype was seen many times. The chain employs TRBV20-1 and TRBJ2-7, with D perhaps TRBD2 (7 bases). This CDR3 comprises 16 residues. Germline-derived CDR1 and CDR2 are DFQATT and SNEGSKA (reference sequence). With 0 bases removed from V and 3 bases from J, the gap between germline ends came to 18 bases. CDR3 region: CSARDFGGGLSYEQYF. The DNA for the CDR3 is TGCAGTGCTAGAGATTTTGGGGGGGGGCTTAGCTACGAGCAGTACTTC.

Only a few counts were recorded for this clonotype. A single base separates this from a much larger clone, so it may be a read error. The rearrangement joins TRBV5-1 to TRBJ1-2; D ambiguous. CDR1 SGHRS and CDR2 YFSETQ come from the germline V gene. The CDR3 consists of 13 residues. V was cut by 4 bases and J by 6 bases, with 13 bases left in between. The CDR3: CASSPGTANGYTF. In nucleotides, the CDR3 is TGCGCCAGCAGCCCGGGAACAGCGAATGGCTACACCTTC.